This T cell receptor (beta chain) was retrieved from a study of blood T cell repertoires in COVID-19. Under the authors' procedure: Reference gene primer amplification yielded estimated nucleated cell counts. Here immunoSEQ multiplex PCR was the method, and the copy in TCRdb shows in-frame clones only, minus some. Clone size and V and J calls were adopted from that table, with D and trimming inferred from the DNA. The sample shows around 150,000 clones, 87% of them seen only once. The CDR3 has 14 residues. Deletions cut 10 bases from V and 0 bases from J, with 15 bases between. Germline V gives CDR1 LNHDA, CDR2 SQIVND (reference sequence).

The TCR originated in a woman in her thirties or forties with acute or convalescent COVID-19. Sequences were obtained from peripheral blood. The chain employs TRBV19 and TRBJ1-1; D is possibly TRBD1 (6 bases). This CDR3 reads CATSGAYMNTEAFF. The CDR3, as DNA: TGTGCCACTTCAGGGGCCTACATGAACACTGAAGCTTTCTTT.